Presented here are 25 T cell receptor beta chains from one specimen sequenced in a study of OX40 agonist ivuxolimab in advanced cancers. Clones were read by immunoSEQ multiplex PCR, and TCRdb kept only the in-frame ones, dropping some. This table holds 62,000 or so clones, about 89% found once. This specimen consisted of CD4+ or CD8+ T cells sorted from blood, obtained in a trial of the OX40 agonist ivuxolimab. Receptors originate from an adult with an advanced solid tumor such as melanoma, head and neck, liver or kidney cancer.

CDR3: CAISESEGAKLFF. The CDR3 bases are TGTGCCATCAGTGAGTCTGAGGGGGCGAAACTGTTTTTT. This chain connects TRBV10-3 to TRBJ1-4, with TRBD1 matching over 7 bases. This CDR3 comprises 13 residues. In germline, CDR1 is ENHRY, CDR2 SYGVKD. V dropped 0 bases and J dropped 11; count of bases not matched to a gene: 3.

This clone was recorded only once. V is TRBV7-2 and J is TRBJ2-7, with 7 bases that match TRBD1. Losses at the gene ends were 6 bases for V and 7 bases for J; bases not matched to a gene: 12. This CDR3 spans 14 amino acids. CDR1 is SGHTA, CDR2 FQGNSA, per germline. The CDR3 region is CASSPGQFSWEQYF. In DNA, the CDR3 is TGTGCCAGCAGTCCGGGACAGTTTAGTTGGGAGCAGTACTTC. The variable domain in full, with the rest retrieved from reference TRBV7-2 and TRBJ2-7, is GAGVSQSPSNKVTEKGKDVELRCDPISGHTALYWYRQSLGQGLEFLIYFQGNSAPDKSGLPSDRFSAERTGGSVSTLTIQRTQQEDSAVYLCASSPGQFSWEQYFGPGTRLTVT.

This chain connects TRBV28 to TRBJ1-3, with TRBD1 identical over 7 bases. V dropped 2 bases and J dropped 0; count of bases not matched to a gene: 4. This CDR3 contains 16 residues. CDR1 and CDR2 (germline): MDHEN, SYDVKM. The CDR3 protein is CASSLGQAISGNTIYF. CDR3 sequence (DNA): TGTGCCAGCAGTTTAGGACAGGCCATCTCTGGAAACACCATATATTTT. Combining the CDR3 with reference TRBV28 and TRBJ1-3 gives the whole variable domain DVKVTQSSRYLVKRTGEKVFLECVQDMDHENMFWYRQDPGLGLRLIYFSYDVKMKEKGDIPEGYSVSREKKERFSLILESASTNQTSMYLCASSLGQAISGNTIYFGEGSWLTVV.

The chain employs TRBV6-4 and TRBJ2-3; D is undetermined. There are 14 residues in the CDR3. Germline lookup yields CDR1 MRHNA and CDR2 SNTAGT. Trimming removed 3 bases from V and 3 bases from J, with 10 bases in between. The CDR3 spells CASSEAGPTDTQYF. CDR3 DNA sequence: TGTGCCAGCAGTGAAGCAGGACCAACAGATACGCAGTATTTT.

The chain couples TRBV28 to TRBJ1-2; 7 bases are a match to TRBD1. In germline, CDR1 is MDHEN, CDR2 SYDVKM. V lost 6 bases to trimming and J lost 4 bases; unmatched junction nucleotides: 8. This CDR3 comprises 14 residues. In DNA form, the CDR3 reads TGTGCCAGCAGCCGCGGGGGACAGCTCTATGGCTACACCTTC. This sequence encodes CASSRGGQLYGYTF.

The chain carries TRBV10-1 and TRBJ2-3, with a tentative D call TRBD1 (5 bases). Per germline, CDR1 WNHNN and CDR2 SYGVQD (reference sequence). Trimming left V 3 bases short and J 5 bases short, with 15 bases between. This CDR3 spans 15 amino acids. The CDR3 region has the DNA TGCGCCAGCAGTGAAGGACACGGCAGGATAGATACGCAGTATTTT. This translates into CASSEGHGRIDTQYF.

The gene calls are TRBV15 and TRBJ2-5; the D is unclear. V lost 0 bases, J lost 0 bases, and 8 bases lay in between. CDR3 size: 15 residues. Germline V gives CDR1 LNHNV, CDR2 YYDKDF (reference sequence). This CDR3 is CATSRDGSYQETQYF. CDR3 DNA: TGTGCCACCAGCAGAGATGGCAGCTACCAAGAGACCCAGTACTTC. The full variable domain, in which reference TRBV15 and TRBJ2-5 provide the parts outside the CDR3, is DAMVIQNPRYQVTQFGKPVTLSCSQTLNHNVMYWYQQKSSQAPKLLFHYYDKDFNNEADTPDNFQSRRPNTSFCFLDIRSPGLGDTAMYLCATSRDGSYQETQYFGPGTRLLVL.

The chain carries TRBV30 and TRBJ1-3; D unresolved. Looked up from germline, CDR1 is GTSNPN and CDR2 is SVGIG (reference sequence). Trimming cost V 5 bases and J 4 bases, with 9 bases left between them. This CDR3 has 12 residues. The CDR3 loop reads CAWRLEGNTIYF. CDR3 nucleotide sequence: TGTGCCTGGCGCCTGGAAGGAAACACCATATATTTT.

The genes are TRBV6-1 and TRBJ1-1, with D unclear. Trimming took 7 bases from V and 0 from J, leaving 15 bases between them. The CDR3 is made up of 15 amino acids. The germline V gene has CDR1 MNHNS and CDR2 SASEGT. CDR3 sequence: CASTPSSTVNTEAFF. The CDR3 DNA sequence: TGTGCCAGCACCCCATCCTCGACGGTGAACACTGAAGCTTTCTTT.

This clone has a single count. The CDR3 protein is CSVGREAYNEQFF. DNA of the CDR3: TGCAGCGTTGGGCGGGAAGCCTACAATGAGCAGTTCTTC. The chain employs TRBV29-1 and TRBJ2-1; tentative D call: TRBD2 (6 bases). Germline V gene data show CDR1 as SQVTM and CDR2 as ANQGSEA. The CDR3 runs 13 residues. With 4 bases removed from V and 2 bases from J, the gap between germline ends came to 9 bases.

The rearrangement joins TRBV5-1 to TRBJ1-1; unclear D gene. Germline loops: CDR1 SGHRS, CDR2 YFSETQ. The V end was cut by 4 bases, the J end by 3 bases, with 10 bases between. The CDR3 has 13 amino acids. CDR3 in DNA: TGCGCCAGCAGCCCCCAAGTGGACACTGAAGCTTTCTTT. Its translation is CASSPQVDTEAFF.

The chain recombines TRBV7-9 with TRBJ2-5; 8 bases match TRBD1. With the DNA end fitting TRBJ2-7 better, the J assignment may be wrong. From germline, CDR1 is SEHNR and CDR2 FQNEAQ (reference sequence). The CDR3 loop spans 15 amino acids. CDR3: CASSLGRTGSDEQYF. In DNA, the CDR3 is TGTGCCAGCAGCTTAGGCCGGACAGGGTCTGACGAGCAGTACTTC.

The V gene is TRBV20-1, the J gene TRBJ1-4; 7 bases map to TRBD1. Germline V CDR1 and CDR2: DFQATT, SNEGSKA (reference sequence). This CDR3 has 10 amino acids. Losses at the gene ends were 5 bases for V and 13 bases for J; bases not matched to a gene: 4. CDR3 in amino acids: CSARQGILFF. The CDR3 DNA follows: TGCAGTGCTCGACAGGGTATACTGTTTTTT.

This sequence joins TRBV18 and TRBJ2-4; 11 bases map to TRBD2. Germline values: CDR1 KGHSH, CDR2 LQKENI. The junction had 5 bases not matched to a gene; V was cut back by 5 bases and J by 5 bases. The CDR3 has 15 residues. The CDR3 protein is CASSSGGLAENIQYF. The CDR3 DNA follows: TGTGCCAGCTCATCAGGGGGACTAGCGGAAAACATTCAGTACTTC.

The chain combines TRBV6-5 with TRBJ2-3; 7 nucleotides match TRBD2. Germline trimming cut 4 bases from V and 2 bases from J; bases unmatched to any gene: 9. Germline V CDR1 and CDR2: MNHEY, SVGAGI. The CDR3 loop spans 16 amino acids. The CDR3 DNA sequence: TGTGCCAGCAGTTCCCACCGACTAGCCTACACAGATACGCAGTATTTT. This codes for CASSSHRLAYTDTQYF.

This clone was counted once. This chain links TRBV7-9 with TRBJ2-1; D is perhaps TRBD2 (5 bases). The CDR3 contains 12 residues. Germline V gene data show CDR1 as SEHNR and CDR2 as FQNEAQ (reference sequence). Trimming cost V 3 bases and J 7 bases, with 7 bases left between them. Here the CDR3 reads CASSLTGNEQFF. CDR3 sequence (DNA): TGTGCCAGCAGCTTGACGGGAAATGAGCAGTTCTTC.

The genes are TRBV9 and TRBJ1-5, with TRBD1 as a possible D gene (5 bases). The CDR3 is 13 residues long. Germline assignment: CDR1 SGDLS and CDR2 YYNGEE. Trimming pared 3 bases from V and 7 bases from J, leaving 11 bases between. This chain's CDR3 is CASSGEGPQPQHF. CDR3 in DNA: TGTGCCAGCAGCGGAGAGGGGCCCCAGCCCCAGCATTTT.

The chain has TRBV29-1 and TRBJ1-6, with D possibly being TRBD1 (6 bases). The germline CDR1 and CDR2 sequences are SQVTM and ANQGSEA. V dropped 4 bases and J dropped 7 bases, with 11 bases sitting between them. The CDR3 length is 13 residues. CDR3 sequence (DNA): TGCAGCGTTGGCGGGACAAACAATTCACCCCTCCACTTT. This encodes CSVGGTNNSPLHF.

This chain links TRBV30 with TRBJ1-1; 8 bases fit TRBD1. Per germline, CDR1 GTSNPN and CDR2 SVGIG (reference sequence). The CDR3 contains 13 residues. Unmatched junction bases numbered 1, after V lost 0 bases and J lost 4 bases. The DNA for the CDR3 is TGTGCCTGGAGTGTAGGGACAGGCACTGAAGCTTTCTTT. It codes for CAWSVGTGTEAFF.

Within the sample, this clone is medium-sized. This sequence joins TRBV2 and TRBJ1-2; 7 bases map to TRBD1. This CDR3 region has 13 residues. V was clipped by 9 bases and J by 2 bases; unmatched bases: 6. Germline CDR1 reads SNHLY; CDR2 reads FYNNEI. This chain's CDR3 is CARLTGPNYGYTF. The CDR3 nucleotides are TGTGCCAGGTTGACAGGGCCGAACTATGGCTACACCTTC.

The CDR3 DNA follows: TGCGCCAGCAAAGGAGGTGTAAGTAACACTGAAGCTTTCTTT. Its translation is CASKGGVSNTEAFF. The rearrangement links TRBV5-1 to TRBJ1-1, with D hard to call. Per the germline V gene, CDR1 is SGHRS and CDR2 is YFSETQ. CDR3 size: 14 residues. Trimming cost V 6 bases and J 2 bases, with 14 bases left between them.

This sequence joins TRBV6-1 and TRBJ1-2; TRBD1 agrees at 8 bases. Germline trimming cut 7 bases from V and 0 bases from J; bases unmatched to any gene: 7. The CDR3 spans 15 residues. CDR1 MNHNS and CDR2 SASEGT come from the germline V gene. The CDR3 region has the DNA TGTGCCAGCAAGGAAACAGGGGGAGCTAACTATGGCTACACCTTC. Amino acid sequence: CASKETGGANYGYTF.

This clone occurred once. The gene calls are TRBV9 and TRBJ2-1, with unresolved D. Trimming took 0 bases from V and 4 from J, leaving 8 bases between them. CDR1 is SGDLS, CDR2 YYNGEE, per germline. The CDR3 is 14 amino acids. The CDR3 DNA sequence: TGTGCCAGCAGCGTAGAAACGGGTTACAATGAGCAGTTCTTC. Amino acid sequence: CASSVETGYNEQFF.

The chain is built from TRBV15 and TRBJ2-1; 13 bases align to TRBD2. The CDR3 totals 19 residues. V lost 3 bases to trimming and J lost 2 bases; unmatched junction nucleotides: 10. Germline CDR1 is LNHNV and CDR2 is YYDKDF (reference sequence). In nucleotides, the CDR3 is TGTGCCACCAGCAGCCTACTAGCGGGAGGGCCCAGGACCTACAATGAGCAGTTCTTC. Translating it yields CATSSLLAGGPRTYNEQFF. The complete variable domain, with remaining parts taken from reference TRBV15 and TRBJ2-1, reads DAMVIQNPRYQVTQFGKPVTLSCSQTLNHNVMYWYQQKSSQAPKLLFHYYDKDFNNEADTPDNFQSRRPNTSFCFLDIRSPGLGDTAMYLCATSSLLAGGPRTYNEQFFGPGTRLTVL.

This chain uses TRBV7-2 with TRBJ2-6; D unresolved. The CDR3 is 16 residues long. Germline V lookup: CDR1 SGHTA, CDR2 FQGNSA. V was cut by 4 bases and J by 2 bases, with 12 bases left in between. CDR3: CASSSPPLPGANVLTF. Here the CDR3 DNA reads TGTGCCAGCAGCTCGCCCCCGTTGCCTGGGGCCAACGTCCTGACTTTC. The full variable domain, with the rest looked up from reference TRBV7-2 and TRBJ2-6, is GAGVSQSPSNKVTEKGKDVELRCDPISGHTALYWYRQSLGQGLEFLIYFQGNSAPDKSGLPSDRFSAERTGGSVSTLTIQRTQQEDSAVYLCASSSPPLPGANVLTFGAGSRLTVL.